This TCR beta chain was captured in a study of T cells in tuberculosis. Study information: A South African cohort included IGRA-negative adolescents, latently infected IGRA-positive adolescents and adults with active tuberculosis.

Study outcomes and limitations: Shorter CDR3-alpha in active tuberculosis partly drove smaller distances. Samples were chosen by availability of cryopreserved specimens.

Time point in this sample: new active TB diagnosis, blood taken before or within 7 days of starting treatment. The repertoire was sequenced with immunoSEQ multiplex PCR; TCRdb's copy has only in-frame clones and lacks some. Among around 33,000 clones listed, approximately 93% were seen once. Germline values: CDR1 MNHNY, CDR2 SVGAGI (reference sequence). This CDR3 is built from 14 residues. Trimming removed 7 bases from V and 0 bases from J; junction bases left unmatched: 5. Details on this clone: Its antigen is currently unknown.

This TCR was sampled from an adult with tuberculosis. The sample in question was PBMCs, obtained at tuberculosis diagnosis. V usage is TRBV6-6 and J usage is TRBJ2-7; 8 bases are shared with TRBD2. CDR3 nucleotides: TGTGCCAGCATTGGCGGGACTAGCTCCTACGAGCAGTACTTC. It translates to CASIGGTSSYEQYF.